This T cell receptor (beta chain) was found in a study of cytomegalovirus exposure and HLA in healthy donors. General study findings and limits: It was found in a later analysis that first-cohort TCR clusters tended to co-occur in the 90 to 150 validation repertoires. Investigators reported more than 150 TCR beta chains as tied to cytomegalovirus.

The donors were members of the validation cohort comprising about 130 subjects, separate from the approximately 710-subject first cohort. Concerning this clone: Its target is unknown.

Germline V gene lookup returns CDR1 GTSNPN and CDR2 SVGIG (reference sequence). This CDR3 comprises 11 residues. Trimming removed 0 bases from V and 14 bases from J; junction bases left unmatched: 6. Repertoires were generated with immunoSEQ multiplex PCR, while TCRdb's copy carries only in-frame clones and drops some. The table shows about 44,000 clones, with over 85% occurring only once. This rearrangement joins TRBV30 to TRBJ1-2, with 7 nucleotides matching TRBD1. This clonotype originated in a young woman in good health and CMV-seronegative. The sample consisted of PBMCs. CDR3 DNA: TGTGCCTGGAGTGTATTGGACAGGAGGACCTTC. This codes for CAWSVLDRRTF.